This TCR beta chain appears in the sequencing data of a study of cytomegalovirus exposure and HLA in healthy donors. Per germline, CDR1 LNHDA and CDR2 SQIVND (reference sequence). CDR3 length: 11 amino acids. J lost 4 bases, V lost 6 bases, and 0 bases had no gene match. The primer mix had 60 Vbeta and 13 Jbeta primers. The assay was immunoSEQ multiplex PCR, and TCRdb's table has in-frame clones only and misses some. The repertoire has around 180,000 clones, around 84% of them found once; the top ten carry 0.95% to 1.5%. Study-wide points: In an earlier analysis, in some 600 donors, most V segments appeared productive either ~87% or ~30% of the time. It was taken for granted in presence/absence analyses that sequencing depth across donors was roughly uniform. Among TCR beta chains, those listed as cytomegalovirus-associated numbered roughly 150. Exclusion as indistinguishable affected some V segments, including TRBV6-2 and TRBV6-3.

On this clone: What it binds is unknown.

The chain employs TRBV19 and TRBJ2-7, with 7 positions matching TRBD1. Input material: PBMCs. This TCR was sampled from a girl aged 2 to 9 in good health and CMV-seropositive. The CDR3 DNA reads as TGTGCCAGTAGACAGGGGTACGAGCAGTACTTC. This gives the protein CASRQGYEQYF. Based on the CDR3 plus reference TRBV19 and TRBJ2-7, the full variable domain is DGGITQSPKYLFRKEGQNVTLSCEQNLNHDAMYWYRQDPGQGLRLIYYSQIVNDFQKGDIAEGYSVSREKKESFPLTVTSAQKNPTAFYLCASRQGYEQYFGPGTRLTVT.